The rows below give T cell receptor beta chains drawn from one sample of a study of blood T cell repertoires in COVID-19. Assay used: immunoSEQ multiplex PCR; TCRdb lists only in-frame clones, some missing. The sample yields 190,000 or so clones, about 91% seen once. Sequenced material: peripheral blood. These TCRs come from a woman in her thirties with acute or convalescent COVID-19. Each CDR3 is given with its conserved first and last residue. The order of the fields is J gene, V gene, clone size, CDR3 length, D gene, CDR3 protein, CDR3 DNA. D genes are given only for firm matches. Clone size is not always given. Where it is, it says once, few, many or a class for expanded clones.

TRBJ1-1 TRBV5-1 . 14 . CASRQSDMNTEAFF TGCGCCAGCAGGCAGAGCGATATGAACACTGAAGCTTTCTTT
TRBJ1-1 TRBV5-4 . 14 . CASSPLEGVVEAFF TGTGCCAGCAGCCCCTTAGAGGGGGTGGTTGAAGCTTTCTTT
TRBJ2-7 TRBV18 . 15 TRBD1 CASSRTGGANYEQYF TGTGCCAGCTCGCGGACAGGGGGCGCGAACTACGAGCAGTACTTC
TRBJ1-1 TRBV2 . 13 . CASNLQRATEAFF TGTGCCAGCAATCTACAGAGGGCCACTGAAGCTTTCTTT
TRBJ2-7 TRBV28 . 16 . CASSSMGNRITHEQYF TGTGCCAGCAGCTCAATGGGTAACAGGATTACACACGAGCAGTACTTC
TRBJ1-5 TRBV28 . 14 TRBD1 CASSLSRTGTPQHF TGTGCCAGCAGTTTATCCAGGACAGGGACGCCCCAGCATTTT
TRBJ2-1 TRBV27 once 15 TRBD2 CASKTLAGNYNEQFF TGTGCCAGCAAAACACTAGCGGGAAATTACAATGAGCAGTTCTTC
TRBJ2-2 TRBV7-8 . 14 TRBD1 CASSFRDRGWELFF TGTGCCAGCAGCTTCCGGGACAGGGGTTGGGAGCTGTTTTTT
TRBJ2-6 TRBV5-4 . 15 . CASSLKPSGANVLTF TGTGCCAGCAGCTTGAAGCCCTCTGGGGCCAACGTCCTGACTTTC
TRBJ1-6 TRBV5-1 . 14 . CASSLAGENSPLHF TGCGCCAGCAGCTTGGCCGGGGAAAATTCACCCCTCCACTTT
TRBJ2-2 TRBV11-3 . 13 . CASKQGNTGELFF TGTGCCAGCAAACAGGGGAACACCGGGGAGCTGTTTTTT
TRBJ1-4 TRBV19 . 12 . CATRKGVEKLFF TGTGCCACTAGAAAGGGGGTAGAAAAACTGTTTTTT
TRBJ2-7 TRBV5-6 . 13 . CASREAGTYEQYF TGTGCCAGCAGGGAGGCAGGAACCTACGAGCAGTACTTC
TRBJ2-1 TRBV2 . 14 TRBD2 CAIQAGGPYNEQFF TGTGCCATACAAGCGGGAGGGCCCTACAATGAGCAGTTCTTC
TRBJ1-1 TRBV5-5 once 11 . CASPIGGRAFF TGTGCCAGCCCCATTGGGGGCAGAGCTTTCTTT
TRBJ1-1 TRBV5-6 . 11 . CASSLGGIAFF TGTGCCAGCAGCTTAGGGGGAATAGCTTTCTTT